The 26 T cell receptor beta chains reported below all come from one sample, sequenced in a study of cytomegalovirus exposure and HLA in healthy donors. PCR used 60 Vbeta primers and 13 Jbeta primers. Method: immunoSEQ multiplex PCR; TCRdb's copy keeps in-frame clones and lacks some. In the table there are 80,000 to 100,000 clones, approximately 82% of which are singletons. The sequencing sample was made of PBMCs. The receptors were sampled from a female donor in good health and CMV-seropositive.

This rearrangement joins TRBV11-1 to TRBJ1-1; 7 positions match TRBD1. Germline V lookup: CDR1 SGHAT, CDR2 FQDESV (reference sequence). V shed 6 bases, J shed 5 bases, and the junction held 6 bases outside the gene matches. This CDR3 is built from 13 residues. CDR3 nucleotide sequence: TGTGCCAGCAGGGCAGGGGGTGAGACTGAAGCTTTCTTT. Protein: CASRAGGETEAFF.

The rearrangement joins TRBV7-5 to TRBJ2-7; the D segment call TRBD2 is taken from the table without a DNA check. TRBV7-5 is a listed pseudogene. This CDR3 comprises 16 residues. The DNA for the CDR3 is TGTGTCAGAAGCCCCGGGCAGCGGGGGGGTTCCTACGAGCAGTACTTC. Encoded protein: CVRSPGQRGGSYEQYF.

The V call is TRBV27, the J call TRBJ1-1; 7 bases agree with TRBD1. This CDR3 has 14 amino acids. The germline V gene encodes CDR1 MNHEY and CDR2 SMNVEV (reference sequence). V shed 3 bases, J shed 5 bases, and the junction held 6 bases outside the gene matches. Here the CDR3 reads CASSLDRWMTEAFF. For the CDR3, the DNA is TGTGCCAGCAGTTTGGACAGGTGGATGACTGAAGCTTTCTTT.

This chain connects TRBV28 to TRBJ1-1, with D possibly matching TRBD1 (6 bases). The germline V gene encodes CDR1 MDHEN and CDR2 SYDVKM. Trimming left V 6 bases short and J 1 base short, with 21 bases between. The CDR3 has 17 residues. CDR3: CASSPYGTLGGNTEAFF. DNA of the CDR3: TGTGCCAGCAGCCCTTACGGGACACTAGGAGGGAACACTGAAGCTTTCTTT.

The chain recombines TRBV5-1 with TRBJ1-4; 7 bases map to TRBD1. Germline CDR1 and CDR2: SGHRS and YFSETQ. Unmatched junction bases numbered 6, after V lost 2 bases and J lost 5 bases. The CDR3 has 15 residues. This CDR3 is CASSFRDRLNEKLFF. The CDR3 DNA reads TGCGCCAGCAGCTTCCGGGACAGATTAAATGAAAAACTGTTTTTT. The variable domain in full, completed from reference TRBV5-1 and TRBJ1-4, reads KAGVTQTPRYLIKTRGQQVTLSCSPISGHRSVSWYQQTPGQGLQFLFEYFSETQRNKGNFPGRFSGRQFSNSRSEMNVSTLELGDSALYLCASSFRDRLNEKLFFGSGTQLSVL.

This chain joins TRBV28 and TRBJ2-5; D remains ambiguous. Per the germline V gene, CDR1 is MDHEN and CDR2 is SYDVKM. V was clipped by 4 bases and J by 2 bases, with 14 bases between them. The CDR3 loop spans 15 amino acids. The CDR3 nucleotides read TGTGCCAGCAGTTGGGCCAGGCGATATCAAGAGACCCAGTACTTC. Encoded protein: CASSWARRYQETQYF. Looking up the rest from reference TRBV28 and TRBJ2-5 gives the full variable domain: DVKVTQSSRYLVKRTGEKVFLECVQDMDHENMFWYRQDPGLGLRLIYFSYDVKMKEKGDIPEGYSVSREKKERFSLILESASTNQTSMYLCASSWARRYQETQYFGPGTRLLVL.

The chain couples TRBV19 to TRBJ1-5; 11 bases align to TRBD1. The CDR3 runs 14 residues. The V gene's germline CDR1 is LNHDA and CDR2 SQIVND (reference sequence). Losses at the gene ends were 7 bases for V and 11 bases for J; bases not matched to a gene: 10. Written as DNA, the CDR3 is TGTGCCAGTACCTGGGACAGGGGGTCGTCAGCCCAGCATTTT. Translation: CASTWDRGSSAQHF.

The rearrangement joins TRBV2 to TRBJ1-6, with 8 bases that match TRBD1. The CDR3 is 14 residues long. Unmatched junction bases numbered 7, after V lost 7 bases and J lost 8 bases. Germline V gene data show CDR1 as SNHLY and CDR2 as FYNNEI. CDR3 amino acids: CASIRDRGYSPLHF. The CDR3 DNA reads as TGTGCCAGCATTCGAGACAGGGGCTATTCACCCCTCCACTTT.

V and J are TRBV5-6 and TRBJ1-2; tentatively, D is TRBD1 (6 bases). CDR1 SGHDT and CDR2 YYEEEE come from the germline V gene. The ends were cut back, 4 bases at V and 7 bases at J, with 23 bases in the middle. The CDR3 length is 16 residues. The CDR3 sequence: CASSPPGQRVGGGYTF. DNA for the CDR3: TGTGCCAGCAGCCCTCCCGGCCAGAGGGTAGGGGGTGGCTACACCTTC. The full variable domain, with the rest looked up from reference TRBV5-6 and TRBJ1-2, is DAGVTQSPTHLIKTRGQQVTLRCSPKSGHDTVSWYQQALGQGPQFIFQYYEEEERQRGNFPDRFSGHQFPNYSSELNVNALLLGDSALYLCASSPPGQRVGGGYTFGSGTRLTVV.

The chain joins TRBV2 to TRBJ1-3, with D possibly being TRBD1 (6 bases). CDR3 length equals 13 residues. The V gene's germline CDR1 is SNHLY and CDR2 FYNNEI. Trimming removed 6 bases from V and 3 bases from J, with 9 bases in between. CDR3 bases: TGTGCCAGCAGCTTCAGGGGTGGAAACACCATATATTTT. Translated, it gives CASSFRGGNTIYF. Drawing the rest from reference TRBV2 and TRBJ1-3, the complete variable domain is EPEVTQTPSHQVTQMGQEVILRCVPISNHLYFYWYRQILGQKVEFLVSFYNNEISEKSEIFDDQFSVERPDGSNFTLKIRSTKLEDSAMYFCASSFRGGNTIYFGEGSWLTVV.

This chain joins TRBV21-1 and TRBJ1-5; no DNA check was done on the table's D call, TRBD1. TRBV21-1 is annotated as a pseudogene. The CDR3 sequence is 16 residues long. CDR3 region: CASSKLRRGSNQPQHF. Here the CDR3 DNA reads TGTGCCAGCAGCAAACTGCGCAGGGGGAGCAATCAGCCCCAGCATTTT.

The genes are TRBV7-3 and TRBJ2-1; 10 bases are a match to TRBD2. CDR3 length: 15 amino acids. With V trimmed by 7 bases and J by 2 bases, 5 bases remained unmatched. From germline, CDR1 is SGHTA and CDR2 FQGTGA. The CDR3 DNA sequence: TGTGCCAGCACGCGTACTAGCGGGACCTACAATGAGCAGTTCTTC. Its translation is CASTRTSGTYNEQFF.

V gene TRBV28 combines with J gene TRBJ2-2; D unclear. The CDR3 spans 13 residues. Germline V gives CDR1 MDHEN, CDR2 SYDVKM. V lost 1 base, J lost 6 bases, and 6 bases lay in between. CDR3 DNA: TGTGCCAGCAGTTTATCAGCGTCCGGGGAGCTGTTTTTT. This codes for CASSLSASGELFF.

V and J are TRBV28 and TRBJ1-4; 9 bases are a match to TRBD1. Germline CDR1 is MDHEN and CDR2 is SYDVKM. The CDR3 covers 17 residues. V lost 5 bases and J lost 6; bases outside the gene matches: 13. CDR3 region: CASSLTGGDGSYEKLFF. The CDR3 DNA is TGTGCCAGCAGTCTTACAGGGGGCGACGGGTCGTATGAAAAACTGTTTTTT.

This clone was counted once. This CDR3 reads CASSFRASGQETQYF. CDR3 nucleotide sequence: TGTGCCAGCAGCTTTCGGGCTAGCGGGCAAGAGACCCAGTACTTC. J is TRBJ2-5 and V is TRBV5-6; TRBD2 agrees at 8 bases. Germline CDR1 reads SGHDT; CDR2 reads YYEEEE. The V gene end was trimmed by 2 bases and the J gene end by 2 bases; junction bases not matched to a gene: 5. The CDR3 runs to 15 residues.

The chain couples TRBV27 to TRBJ2-1, with 12 positions matching TRBD2. This CDR3 is built from 20 residues. V gave up 5 bases and J gave up 4 bases; unmatched junction bases: 18. CDR1 is MNHEY, CDR2 SMNVEV, per germline (reference sequence). In DNA form, the CDR3 reads TGTGCCAGCAGTACTCCGGGACAAACTCCTACTAGCGGGAGGTACAATGAGCAGTTCTTC. It encodes CASSTPGQTPTSGRYNEQFF.

This clone came up a few times. This rearrangement joins TRBV2 to TRBJ2-7, with 10 bases aligning to TRBD1. V gave up 11 bases and J gave up 3 bases; unmatched junction bases: 7. The CDR3 loop spans 13 amino acids. Germline CDR1 reads SNHLY; CDR2 reads FYNNEI. The CDR3 DNA follows: TGTGCCGGTTGCCGGGACAGGGGCTACGAGCAGTACTTC. This encodes CAGCRDRGYEQYF. The full variable domain, its missing parts supplied by reference TRBV2 and TRBJ2-7, is EPEVTQTPSHQVTQMGQEVILRCVPISNHLYFYWYRQILGQKVEFLVSFYNNEISEKSEIFDDQFSVERPDGSNFTLKIRSTKLEDSAMYFCAGCRDRGYEQYFGPGTRLTVT.

As for this clone: Sequence at one end of the junction differs from germline and may be a read error. The chain has TRBV6-5 and TRBJ1-2; TRBD1 matches at 7 bases. This CDR3 is built from 15 residues. Germline loops: CDR1 MNHEY, CDR2 SVGAGI. The CDR3 nucleotides are TGTACCAGCCGTCTGAAGGTAGGGGGCGCCTATGGCTACACCTTC. This gives the protein CTSRLKVGGAYGYTF.

V and J are TRBV18 and TRBJ1-1; TRBD1 matches at 7 bases. CDR3 length: 14 amino acids. The ends lost 4 bases at V and 1 base at J; junction bases unmatched: 3. Germline V gene data show CDR1 as KGHSH and CDR2 as LQKENI. Here the CDR3 DNA reads TGTGCCAGCTCACAAGGACAGGAGAACACTGAAGCTTTCTTT. Translation: CASSQGQENTEAFF.

This clone turned up a few times. A read error may produce the germline difference seen at one junction end. The gene calls are TRBV2 and TRBJ1-2, with a tentative D call TRBD1 (5 bases). This CDR3 region has 12 residues. Germline V lookup: CDR1 SNHLY, CDR2 FYNNEI. The CDR3 region is CASSPGRVGYPF. In nucleotides, the CDR3 is TGTGCCAGCAGTCCCGGCAGGGTTGGCTACCCCTTC. Complete variable domain (other parts from reference TRBV2 and TRBJ1-2): EPEVTQTPSHQVTQMGQEVILRCVPISNHLYFYWYRQILGQKVEFLVSFYNNEISEKSEIFDDQFSVERPDGSNFTLKIRSTKLEDSAMYFCASSPGRVGYPFGSGTRLTVV.

This chain links TRBV5-1 with TRBJ1-4; no clear D. CDR1 and CDR2 from the germline V gene are SGHRS and YFSETQ. This CDR3 spans 15 amino acids. Trimming removed 0 bases at V and 4 bases at J, with 10 bases between. CDR3 in amino acids: CASSLDSPHNEKLFF. The CDR3 bases are TGCGCCAGCAGCTTGGACAGTCCCCATAATGAAAAACTGTTTTTT.

As DNA, the CDR3 is TGTGCCAGCAGTCCCCGAGTGGGAGGGGCAAGGGGTGAGCAGTTCTTC. This codes for CASSPRVGGARGEQFF. This chain connects TRBV27 to TRBJ2-1; TRBD2 aligns across 7 bases. Trimming cost V 5 bases and J 9 bases; bases outside gene matches: 16. Germline CDR1 MNHEY, CDR2 SMNVEV (reference sequence). This CDR3 is 16 amino acids long.

This clone turned up a few times. The chain links TRBV2 to TRBJ2-7, with D possibly TRBD2 on 7 matching bases. Trimming cost V 5 bases and J 3 bases, with 17 bases left between them. Germline values: CDR1 SNHLY, CDR2 FYNNEI. This CDR3 region has 15 residues. The CDR3 nucleotides are TGTGCCAGCAGTCCCAGGAGGGGGGGTTACTACGAGCAGTACTTC. Its protein is CASSPRRGGYYEQYF.

The chain has TRBV30 and TRBJ2-5; perhaps TRBD2 as D (6 bases). The CDR3 runs to 14 residues. CDR1 and CDR2 (germline): GTSNPN, SVGIG (reference sequence). Trimming removed 2 bases at V and 0 bases at J, with 10 bases between. CDR3 residues: CAWSRTINQETQYF. The CDR3 DNA reads TGTGCCTGGAGTAGGACTATTAACCAAGAGACCCAGTACTTC.

The chain links TRBV19 to TRBJ1-1; unclear D gene. Germline V gives CDR1 LNHDA, CDR2 SQIVND (reference sequence). CDR3 length equals 13 residues. V was cut by 5 bases and J by 3 bases, with 10 bases left in between. The CDR3 nucleotides are TGTGCCAGTAGTCGCGGGTGGGACACTGAAGCTTTCTTT. Protein product: CASSRGWDTEAFF.

The chain links TRBV19 to TRBJ1-2, with 7 bases lining up with TRBD1. V lost 7 bases to trimming and J lost 3 bases; unmatched junction nucleotides: 5. CDR1 is LNHDA, CDR2 SQIVND, per germline (reference sequence). The CDR3 is 13 amino acids. As DNA, the CDR3 is TGTGCCAGTATCGGTGACAGGGACTATGGCTACACCTTC. Protein product: CASIGDRDYGYTF. Full variable domain (outside the CDR3, taken from reference TRBV19 and TRBJ1-2): DGGITQSPKYLFRKEGQNVTLSCEQNLNHDAMYWYRQDPGQGLRLIYYSQIVNDFQKGDIAEGYSVSREKKESFPLTVTSAQKNPTAFYLCASIGDRDYGYTFGSGTRLTVV.